This T cell receptor beta chain was profiled in a study of blood T cell repertoires in COVID-19. Study overall: Acute and convalescent COVID-19 samples came from the United States, Italy and Spain.

The table came from immunoSEQ multiplex PCR; TCRdb's copy has only in-frame clones and leaves some out. Among some 200,000 clones listed, about 82% were seen once. Germline assignment: CDR1 LGHDT and CDR2 YNNKEL (reference sequence). V lost 0 bases and J lost 1, with 4 bases in between. The CDR3 runs to 15 residues. The rearrangement joins TRBV3-1 (or the pseudogene TRBV3-2) to TRBJ2-6, with D uncertain. The specimen sequenced was peripheral blood. The clonotype comes from a woman aged 80 or over with acute or convalescent COVID-19. The CDR3 DNA follows: TGTGCCAGCAGCCAAGATCTGTCTGGGGCCAACGTCCTGACTTTC. Translated, it gives CASSQDLSGANVLTF.